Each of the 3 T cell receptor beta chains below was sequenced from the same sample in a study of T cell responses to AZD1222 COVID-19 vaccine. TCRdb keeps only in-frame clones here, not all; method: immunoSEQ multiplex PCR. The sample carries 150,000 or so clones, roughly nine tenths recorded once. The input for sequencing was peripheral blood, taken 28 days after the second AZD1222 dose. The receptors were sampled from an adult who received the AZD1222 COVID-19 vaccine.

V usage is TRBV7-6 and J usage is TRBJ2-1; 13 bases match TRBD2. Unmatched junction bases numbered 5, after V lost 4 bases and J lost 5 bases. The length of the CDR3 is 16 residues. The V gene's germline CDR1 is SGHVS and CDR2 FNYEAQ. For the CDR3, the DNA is TGTGCCAGCAGCTCACTAGCGGGAGGGCTCCACAATGAGCAGTTCTTC. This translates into CASSSLAGGLHNEQFF.

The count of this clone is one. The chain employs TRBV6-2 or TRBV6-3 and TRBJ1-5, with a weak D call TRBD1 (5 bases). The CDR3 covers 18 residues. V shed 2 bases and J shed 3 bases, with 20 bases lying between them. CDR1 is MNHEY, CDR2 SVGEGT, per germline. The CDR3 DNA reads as TGTGCCAGCAGTTACCGGTTGGGGGACCCCCCGATCAATCAGCCCCAGCATTTT. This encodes CASSYRLGDPPINQPQHF.

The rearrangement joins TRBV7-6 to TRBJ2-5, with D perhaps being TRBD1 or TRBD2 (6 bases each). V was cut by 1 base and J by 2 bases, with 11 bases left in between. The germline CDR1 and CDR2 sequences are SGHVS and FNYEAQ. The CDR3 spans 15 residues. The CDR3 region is CASSLGRGPQETQYF. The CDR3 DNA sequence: TGTGCCAGCAGCTTAGGTCGGGGGCCACAAGAGACCCAGTACTTC.